One sample yielded the 29 T cell receptor beta chains listed below, sequenced in a study of T cell responses to AZD1222 COVID-19 vaccine. This table comes from immunoSEQ multiplex PCR, and its TCRdb copy is limited to in-frame clones, with some not included. The table has roughly 100,000 clones, roughly 89% seen once. Specimen: peripheral blood, collected 28 days after the second AZD1222 dose. These receptors were obtained from an adult who received the AZD1222 COVID-19 vaccine.

V usage is TRBV30 and J usage is TRBJ2-3; D possibly matches TRBD1 or TRBD2 (5 bases each). Trimming cost V 0 bases and J 4 bases, with 11 bases left between them. Germline loops: CDR1 GTSNPN, CDR2 SVGIG (reference sequence). The CDR3 covers 14 residues. The CDR3 nucleotides are TGTGCCTGGAGTGTAGGCTGGGGGTCAGATACGCAGTATTTT. Translated: CAWSVGWGSDTQYF.

J is TRBJ2-2 and V is TRBV19, with TRBD2 identical over 12 bases. This CDR3 is built from 15 residues. Germline CDR1 and CDR2: LNHDA and SQIVND (reference sequence). Unmatched junction bases numbered 3, after V lost 5 bases and J lost 5 bases. The CDR3: CASSPGTSGTGELFF. The CDR3 bases are TGTGCCAGTAGTCCAGGGACTAGCGGGACCGGGGAGCTGTTTTTT.

J is TRBJ1-1 and V is TRBV7-6; possible D gene TRBD1, 5 bases. V was pared by 2 bases and J by 7 bases, with 17 bases between. Germline V lookup: CDR1 SGHVS, CDR2 FNYEAQ. CDR3 length: 15 residues. For the CDR3, the DNA is TGTGCCAGCAGCTTATTTCCCAAGGGGAAGGGTGAAGCTTTCTTT. Residues: CASSLFPKGKGEAFF.

The V and J genes are TRBV10-3 and TRBJ2-5, with D maybe TRBD1 (5 bases). Germline V lookup: CDR1 ENHRY, CDR2 SYGVKD. The V end lost 3 bases, the J end lost 5 bases, and 10 bases lay between the germline ends. The CDR3 is 13 amino acids. DNA of the CDR3: TGTGCCATCAGTGACCCAGGGCGGGAGACCCAGTACTTC. This sequence encodes CAISDPGRETQYF.

The J gene is TRBJ2-7, the V gene TRBV6-5; no clear D gene. Trimming cost V 6 bases and J 3 bases, with 9 bases left between them. Germline CDR1 MNHEY, CDR2 SVGAGI. This CDR3 has 12 residues. The CDR3 reads CASSQARYEQYF. The CDR3, as DNA: TGTGCCAGCAGCCAGGCCCGCTACGAGCAGTACTTC.

This rearrangement joins TRBV28 to TRBJ1-5, with 8 bases lining up with TRBD1. The V gene's germline CDR1 is MDHEN and CDR2 SYDVKM. With 10 bases clipped from V and 6 bases from J, the junction kept 8 bases outside the gene matches. CDR3 length: 13 residues. The CDR3 DNA is TGTGCCACCGTACCAGGGGGCGTTCAGCCCCAGCATTTT. The encoded protein is CATVPGGVQPQHF.

This clone showed up just once. This chain uses TRBV20-1 with TRBJ1-6, with D hard to call. Germline CDR1 is DFQATT and CDR2 is SNEGSKA (reference sequence). Trimming stripped 3 bases from V and 13 bases from J, with 13 bases between. The CDR3 totals 12 residues. The CDR3: CSASVTDGPLHF. As DNA, the CDR3 is TGCAGTGCTAGTGTAACCGACGGTCCCCTCCACTTT.

The V and J genes are TRBV7-2 and TRBJ2-7, with D perhaps TRBD2 (5 bases). Germline CDR1 and CDR2: SGHTA and FQGNSA. The CDR3 length is 13 residues. The V gene lost 3 bases and the J gene lost 3 bases, with 9 bases spanning the gap. The CDR3 nucleotides are TGTGCCAGCAGCTTGGAGGACGGCTACGAGCAGTACTTC. It is translated as CASSLEDGYEQYF. Full variable domain (rest looked up from reference TRBV7-2 and TRBJ2-7): GAGVSQSPSNKVTEKGKDVELRCDPISGHTALYWYRQSLGQGLEFLIYFQGNSAPDKSGLPSDRFSAERTGGSVSTLTIQRTQQEDSAVYLCASSLEDGYEQYFGPGTRLTVT.

The gene calls are TRBV6-4 and TRBJ2-3, with TRBD2 matching over 10 bases. This CDR3 is built from 16 residues. Trimming removed 4 bases from V and 3 bases from J; junction bases left unmatched: 7. CDR1 MRHNA and CDR2 SNTAGT come from the germline V gene. The CDR3 loop reads CASSASAGGPTDTQYF. The CDR3 region has the DNA TGTGCCAGCAGTGCCTCAGCGGGAGGGCCGACAGATACGCAGTATTTT.

The J gene is TRBJ1-1, the V gene TRBV7-3; TRBD1 might be the D (6 bases). CDR1 is SGHTA and CDR2 is FQGTGA in the germline V gene. CDR3 length: 14 amino acids. The ends were cut back, 2 bases at V and 4 bases at J, with 11 bases in the middle. CDR3 loop: CASSLWGAGTEAFF. CDR3 in DNA: TGTGCCAGCAGCTTATGGGGGGCTGGCACTGAAGCTTTCTTT.

CDR3 region: CSVGDGTGYGYTF. The CDR3 bases are TGCAGCGTTGGAGACGGGACGGGCTATGGCTACACCTTC. The chain links TRBV29-1 to TRBJ1-2; tentative D call: TRBD1 (5 bases). CDR1 and CDR2 from the germline V gene are SQVTM and ANQGSEA. The CDR3 contains 13 residues. V was trimmed by 4 bases and J by 4 bases, leaving 13 bases between them.

The chain combines TRBV18 with TRBJ2-1; 7 positions match TRBD2. The germline V gene has CDR1 KGHSH and CDR2 LQKENI. The CDR3 is 16 residues long. The V and J ends lost 0 bases and 1 base, in that order; junction bases with no gene match: 3. CDR3 coding DNA: TGTGCCAGCTCACCACCTGTAGCGGGTTCCTACAATGAGCAGTTCTTC. This codes for CASSPPVAGSYNEQFF.

CDR3 amino acids: CASSQGANEKLFF. DNA of the CDR3: TGTGCCAGCAGCCAGGGGGCAAATGAAAAACTGTTTTTT. The V gene is TRBV3-1 (or the pseudogene TRBV3-2), the J gene TRBJ1-4, with D perhaps TRBD1 (6 bases). V lost 3 bases and J 5 bases, leaving 7 bases between the germline ends. Germline-derived CDR1 and CDR2 are LGHDT and YNNKEL (reference sequence). The CDR3 has 13 residues.

The chain recombines TRBV7-2 with TRBJ1-1; no clear D. With 2 bases removed from V and 0 bases from J, the gap between germline ends came to 13 bases. The CDR3 is made up of 16 amino acids. Germline V gene lookup returns CDR1 SGHTA and CDR2 FQGNSA. The CDR3 sequence: CASSLSGAGMNTEAFF. CDR3 DNA sequence: TGTGCCAGCAGCTTATCGGGTGCTGGGATGAACACTGAAGCTTTCTTT.

This sequence joins TRBV4-2 and TRBJ2-7, with a possible D match to TRBD2 (5 bases). Germline CDR1 LGHNA, CDR2 YNFKEQ. V was cut by 0 bases and J by 1 base, with 13 bases left in between. The CDR3 is made up of 16 amino acids. As DNA, the CDR3 is TGTGCCAGCAGCCAAGATGGGGTAGCGTCTTCCTACGAGCAGTACTTC. It encodes CASSQDGVASSYEQYF.

V and J are TRBV28 and TRBJ1-1; D uncertain. This CDR3 is built from 11 residues. The germline V gene has CDR1 MDHEN and CDR2 SYDVKM. The V gene lost 5 bases and the J gene lost 8 bases, with 9 bases spanning the gap. The CDR3 spells CASSGNFEAFF. CDR3 coding DNA: TGTGCCAGCAGTGGGAATTTCGAAGCTTTCTTT.

The chain employs TRBV11-2 and TRBJ2-5; 11 bases agree with TRBD2. The CDR3 contains 14 residues. In germline, CDR1 is SGHAT, CDR2 FQNNGV. Trimming took 5 bases from V and 3 from J; bases not matched to a gene: 2. This CDR3 reads CASSIAGGKETQYF. The CDR3 coding sequence is TGTGCCAGCAGCATAGCGGGAGGGAAAGAGACCCAGTACTTC.

The rearrangement links TRBV7-3 to TRBJ2-7, with D unresolved. Trimming stripped 5 bases from V and 5 bases from J, with 10 bases between. CDR3 size: 12 residues. Germline V gene data show CDR1 as SGHTA and CDR2 as FQGTGA. The CDR3 bases are TGTGCCAGCAGCAGAGACGGAAACGAGCAGTACTTC. Protein product: CASSRDGNEQYF.

This chain connects TRBV29-1 to TRBJ1-2; no firm D call. CDR1 is SQVTM, CDR2 ANQGSEA, per germline. The CDR3 runs 16 residues. V was pared by 2 bases and J by 4 bases, with 20 bases between. CDR3 amino acids: CSVESGLGKDRYGYTF. The DNA for the CDR3 is TGCAGCGTTGAATCCGGCCTCGGAAAGGATCGCTATGGCTACACCTTC.

V usage is TRBV27 and J usage is TRBJ2-3; the D is unclear. The germline gives CDR1 MNHEY, CDR2 SMNVEV (reference sequence). The CDR3 is 16 amino acids. The germline V and J ends were trimmed by 4 bases and 3 bases, with 17 bases remaining between them. CDR3 in DNA: TGTGCCAGCAGTTCAAGGCAGGCAATAGGAACAGATACGCAGTATTTT. It is translated as CASSSRQAIGTDTQYF.

This rearrangement joins TRBV11-3 to TRBJ2-1; D is unresolved. The germline CDR1 and CDR2 sequences are SGHNT and YENEEA. V was trimmed by 1 base and J by 0 bases, leaving 7 bases between them. The CDR3 runs 15 residues. CDR3 protein: CASSLGGVSYNEQFF. CDR3 coding DNA: TGTGCCAGCAGCTTAGGTGGGGTCTCCTACAATGAGCAGTTCTTC.

The chain recombines TRBV27 with TRBJ2-1, with D possibly being TRBD1 (5 bases). Trimming pared 6 bases from V and 4 bases from J, leaving 7 bases between. Germline V gives CDR1 MNHEY, CDR2 SMNVEV (reference sequence). This CDR3 has 12 residues. CDR3 protein: CASSYRYNEQFF. CDR3 in DNA: TGTGCCAGCAGCTACAGGTACAATGAGCAGTTCTTC.

The CDR3 sequence is CASRLTGASSYEQYF. The CDR3 DNA is TGTGCCAGCAGACTTACCGGGGCCAGCTCCTACGAGCAGTACTTC. This chain uses TRBV6-5 with TRBJ2-7, with D tentatively TRBD1 or TRBD2 (5 bases each). The germline V gene has CDR1 MNHEY and CDR2 SVGAGI. V gave up 6 bases and J gave up 0 bases, with 15 bases separating them. The CDR3 is made up of 15 amino acids.

The CDR3 DNA is TGCGCCAGCAGCCTATATGTTAGGACTAGAAGGAACGGGTCCTACAATGAGCAGTTCTTC. Residues: CASSLYVRTRRNGSYNEQFF. V usage is TRBV4-1 and J usage is TRBJ2-1; 7 nucleotides line up with TRBD2. Germline V CDR1 and CDR2: MGHRA, YSYEKL. The V gene end was trimmed by 4 bases and the J gene end by 1 base; junction bases not matched to a gene: 19. This CDR3 has 20 residues.

V and J are TRBV5-1 and TRBJ2-3; TRBD2 aligns across 7 bases. The CDR3 runs 14 residues. V gave up 4 bases and J gave up 9 bases; unmatched junction bases: 11. Germline CDR1 is SGHRS and CDR2 is YFSETQ. CDR3 nucleotides: TGCGCCAGCAGCCTCGGGACTACCCAGGCAACGCAGTATTTT. It is translated as CASSLGTTQATQYF.

The chain is built from TRBV18 and TRBJ2-1; TRBD2 matches at 8 bases. The CDR3 has 15 residues. V shed 4 bases, J shed 8 bases, and the junction held 10 bases outside the gene matches. The germline V gene encodes CDR1 KGHSH and CDR2 LQKENI. In DNA form, the CDR3 reads TGTGCCAGCTCACGGGGAGCGGGAGATAGGGATGAGCAGTTCTTC. Translating it yields CASSRGAGDRDEQFF.

This rearrangement joins TRBV5-1 to TRBJ2-6; weak D call: TRBD2 (5 bases). CDR3 length: 20 amino acids. In germline, CDR1 is SGHRS, CDR2 YFSETQ. Between the trimmed V and J ends, which lost 3 bases and 4 bases, there was a span of 26 bases. As DNA, the CDR3 is TGCGCCAGCAGCTCCCTGGGTCCGGGCGGGTTGATGGGAGGGGCCAACGTCCTGACTTTC. Protein product: CASSSLGPGGLMGGANVLTF.

The V gene is TRBV30, the J gene TRBJ1-2; maybe TRBD1 (5 bases). Trimming left V 1 base short and J 1 base short, with 7 bases between. CDR1 and CDR2 (germline): GTSNPN, SVGIG (reference sequence). This CDR3 contains 13 residues. CDR3 coding DNA: TGTGCCTGGAGTGCGACAGTTAACTATGGCTACACCTTC. Translation: CAWSATVNYGYTF.

The chain employs TRBV7-9 and TRBJ1-5; TRBD1 matches at 8 bases. The CDR3 contains 15 residues. Germline lookup yields CDR1 SEHNR and CDR2 FQNEAQ (reference sequence). J was trimmed by 0 bases and V by 5 bases; bases with no gene match: 3. In nucleotides, the CDR3 is TGTGCCAGCAGCCCAGGGGGCTATAGCAATCAGCCCCAGCATTTT. This gives the protein CASSPGGYSNQPQHF.